Sequencing of this TCR beta chain was carried out in a study of cytomegalovirus exposure and HLA in healthy donors. Study-wide results and caveats: Immune exposure data for these donors was limited to CMV serostatus. Most of the TCR beta V segments (in an earlier analysis) were productive either about 90% or about 30% of the time. A later analysis appeared to link common viral pathogens to several of the most significant clusters.

Both 60 Vbeta primers and 13 Jbeta primers went into the PCR. Data came from immunoSEQ multiplex PCR; TCRdb stores just in-frame clones and leaves some out. The data hold tens of thousands of clones, with over 55% observed a single time. In nominal health when sampled, donors likely had unrecorded immune exposures nonetheless. On this clone itself: What it recognizes is unknown.

V dropped 2 bases and J dropped 0; count of bases not matched to a gene: 8. The CDR3 length is 18 residues. CDR1 is SGHRS and CDR2 is YFSETQ in the germline V gene. This sequence originates from a woman in her twenties or thirties in good health and CMV-seronegative. V and J are TRBV5-1 and TRBJ2-3, with TRBD2 matching over 11 bases. The sample consisted of PBMCs. For the CDR3, the DNA is TGCGCCAGCAGCTTCAGGCTAGCGGGGGGCACTAGCACAGATACGCAGTATTTT. Translated, it gives CASSFRLAGGTSTDTQYF.